These 4 T cell receptor beta chains came from one sample sequenced in a study of technical replicates of blood from several donors listed by TCRdb under 2017. The library was produced with the immunoSEQ multiplex PCR assay. Entries here come from immuneACCESS through TCRdb and include only in-frame sequences with V and J called. Some clones fail to appear in such tables; in the studies checked, an unresolved V gene covers under half of the shortfall, and the cause of the remainder is unknown. The sample yields 60,000 to 80,000 clones; around 90% were counted once. The ten top clones hold just over 5% of the sample. Sequenced input: PBMCs. These receptors were collected from a human donor in good health. Some clones in this sample may be carry-over from other donors' samples.

The chain couples TRBV12-5 to TRBJ1-6, with 7 bases lining up with TRBD1. Germline lookup yields CDR1 LGHNT and CDR2 FRNRAP. The length of the CDR3 is 16 residues. After removal of 1 base from V and 4 bases from J, the junction contained 4 bases not matched to a gene. The CDR3, as DNA: TGTGCTAGTGGTTTGGGCCGGGACAGTTATAATTCACCCCTCCACTTT. Protein: CASGLGRDSYNSPLHF.

The genes are TRBV5-1 and TRBJ2-2; 9 nucleotides match TRBD2. This CDR3 region has 14 residues. V lost 7 bases to trimming and J lost 0 bases; unmatched junction nucleotides: 1. CDR1 and CDR2 (germline): SGHRS, YFSETQ. CDR3: CASLAGANTGELFF. Here the CDR3 DNA reads TGCGCCAGCTTAGCGGGGGCGAACACCGGGGAGCTGTTTTTT.

This sequence joins TRBV9 and TRBJ2-7; 10 bases agree with TRBD2. The CDR3 has 15 residues. The trim removed 4 bases at V and 1 base at J, leaving 5 bases unmatched. Germline V CDR1 and CDR2: SGDLS, YYNGEE. Here the CDR3 reads CASSPSSGGSYEQYF. DNA for the CDR3: TGTGCCAGCAGCCCTTCTAGCGGGGGATCCTACGAGCAGTACTTC.

CDR3 region: CASSSETVSHEQYF. Written as DNA, the CDR3 is TGTGCCAGCAGCTCAGAGACAGTTTCCCACGAGCAGTACTTC. The chain employs TRBV7-2 and TRBJ2-7; weak D call: TRBD1 (5 bases). The CDR3 spans 14 residues. Deletions cut 4 bases from V and 5 bases from J, with 15 bases between. Germline V gene sequence: CDR1 SGHTA, CDR2 FQGNSA.